The T cell receptor beta chain under discussion was sequenced for a study of Ad26.COV2.S vaccination and SARS-CoV-2 variants. Findings and caveats of the study: Vaccinated individuals (as opposed to placebo recipients) had higher spike-specific TCR breadth. Breadth, reportedly substantial, characterized the spike-specific CD8+ and CD4+ T cell responses after vaccination.

Trimming took off 0 bases at V and 4 bases at J, with 7 bases between the two ends. Germline-derived CDR1 and CDR2 are SGHTA and FQGTGA. The CDR3 consists of 14 residues. Produced via immunoSEQ multiplex PCR; TCRdb's table is partial and in-frame only. In the table there are roughly 92,000 clones, 82% of which are singletons. In regard to this clone: Its specificity is not known.

The material sequenced was peripheral blood, taken after recovery from COVID-19. This chain connects TRBV7-3 to TRBJ2-1; D is unclear. The origin of this receptor is a human donor who had recovered from COVID-19. CDR3 coding DNA: TGTGCCAGCAGCTTAACGGGAACTTACAATGAGCAGTTCTTC. Translation: CASSLTGTYNEQFF.